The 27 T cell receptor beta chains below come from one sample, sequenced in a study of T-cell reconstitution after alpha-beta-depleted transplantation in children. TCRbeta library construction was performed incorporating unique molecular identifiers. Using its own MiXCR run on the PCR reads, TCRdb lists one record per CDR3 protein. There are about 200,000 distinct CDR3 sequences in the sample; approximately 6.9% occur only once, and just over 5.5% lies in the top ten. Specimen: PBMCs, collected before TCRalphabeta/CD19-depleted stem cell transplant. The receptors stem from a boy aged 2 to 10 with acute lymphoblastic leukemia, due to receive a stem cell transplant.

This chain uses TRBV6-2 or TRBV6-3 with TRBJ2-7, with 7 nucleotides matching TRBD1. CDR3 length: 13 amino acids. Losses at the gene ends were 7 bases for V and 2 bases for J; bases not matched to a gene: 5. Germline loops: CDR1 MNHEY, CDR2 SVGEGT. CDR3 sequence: CASTPGTAYEQYF. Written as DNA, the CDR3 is TGTGCCAGCACCCCCGGGACAGCCTACGAGCAGTACTTC.

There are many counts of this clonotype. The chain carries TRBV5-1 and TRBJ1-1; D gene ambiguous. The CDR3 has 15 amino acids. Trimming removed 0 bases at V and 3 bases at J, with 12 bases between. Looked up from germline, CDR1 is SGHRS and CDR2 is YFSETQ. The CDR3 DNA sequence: TGCGCCAGCAGCTTGGATTGGGGTGGGGACACTGAAGCTTTCTTT. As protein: CASSLDWGGDTEAFF.

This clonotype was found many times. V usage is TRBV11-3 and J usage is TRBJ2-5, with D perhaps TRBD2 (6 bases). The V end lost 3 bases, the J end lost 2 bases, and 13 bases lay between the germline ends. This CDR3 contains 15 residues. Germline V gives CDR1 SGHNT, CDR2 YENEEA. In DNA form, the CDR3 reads TGTGCCAGCAGCTTCGCCGGTAGCGGACAAGAGACCCAGTACTTC. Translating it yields CASSFAGSGQETQYF.

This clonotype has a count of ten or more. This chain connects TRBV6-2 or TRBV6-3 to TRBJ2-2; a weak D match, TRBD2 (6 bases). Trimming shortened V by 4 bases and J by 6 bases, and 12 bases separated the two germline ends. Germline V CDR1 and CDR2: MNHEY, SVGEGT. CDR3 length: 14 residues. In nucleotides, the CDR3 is TGTGCCAGCAGTTCGGGACTCGGGTCCGGGGAGCTGTTTTTT. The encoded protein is CASSSGLGSGELFF.

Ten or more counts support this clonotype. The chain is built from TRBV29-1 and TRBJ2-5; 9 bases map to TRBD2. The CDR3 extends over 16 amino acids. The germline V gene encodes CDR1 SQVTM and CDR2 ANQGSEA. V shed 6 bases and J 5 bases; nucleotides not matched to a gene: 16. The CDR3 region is CSVPTPTSGEVETQYF. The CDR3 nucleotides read TGCAGCGTCCCAACCCCGACTAGCGGAGAGGTGGAGACCCAGTACTTC.

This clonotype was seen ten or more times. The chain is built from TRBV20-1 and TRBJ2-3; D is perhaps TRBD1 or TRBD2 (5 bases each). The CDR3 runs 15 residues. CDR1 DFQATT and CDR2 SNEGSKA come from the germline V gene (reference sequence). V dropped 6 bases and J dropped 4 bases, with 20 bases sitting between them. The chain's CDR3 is CSASFGAGLADTQYF. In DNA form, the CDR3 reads TGCAGTGCGTCTTTCGGGGCAGGGCTCGCAGATACGCAGTATTTT.

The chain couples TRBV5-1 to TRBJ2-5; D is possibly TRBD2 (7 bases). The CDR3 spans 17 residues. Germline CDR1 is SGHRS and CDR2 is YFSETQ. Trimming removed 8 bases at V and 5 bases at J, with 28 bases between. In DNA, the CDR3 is TGCGCCAGTACTTCTACCCTGTTGAGGGGGGGATTGGAGACCCAGTACTTC. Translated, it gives CASTSTLLRGGLETQYF.

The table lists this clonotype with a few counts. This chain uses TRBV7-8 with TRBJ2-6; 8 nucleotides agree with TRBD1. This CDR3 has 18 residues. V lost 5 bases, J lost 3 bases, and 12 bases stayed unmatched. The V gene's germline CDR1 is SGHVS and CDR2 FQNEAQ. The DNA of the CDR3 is TGTGCCAGCAGCCCGCGCGACAGGGGACCCGTTGGGGCCAACGTCCTGACTTTC. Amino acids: CASSPRDRGPVGANVLTF.

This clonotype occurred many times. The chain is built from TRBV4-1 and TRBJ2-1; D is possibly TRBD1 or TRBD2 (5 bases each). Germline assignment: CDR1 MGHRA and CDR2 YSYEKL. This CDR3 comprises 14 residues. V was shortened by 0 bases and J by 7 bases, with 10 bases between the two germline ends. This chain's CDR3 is CASSQDWDVNEQFF. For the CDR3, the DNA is TGCGCCAGCAGCCAAGATTGGGACGTGAATGAGCAGTTCTTC.

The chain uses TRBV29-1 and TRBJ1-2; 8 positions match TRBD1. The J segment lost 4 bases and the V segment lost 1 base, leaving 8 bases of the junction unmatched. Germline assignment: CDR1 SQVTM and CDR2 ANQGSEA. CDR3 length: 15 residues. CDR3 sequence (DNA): TGCAGCGTTGAAGGATCCCAGGGGGCTATCTATGGCTACACCTTC. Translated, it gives CSVEGSQGAIYGYTF.

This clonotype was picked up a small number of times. CDR3 sequence reads: CSAAGTGGAQPETQYF. The CDR3 DNA reads TGCAGTGCTGCCGGGACAGGGGGCGCTCAACCAGAGACCCAGTACTTC. The J gene is TRBJ2-5, the V gene TRBV20-1; TRBD1 aligns across 12 bases. V shed 5 bases and J 4 bases; nucleotides not matched to a gene: 11. CDR1 and CDR2 from the germline V gene are DFQATT and SNEGSKA (reference sequence). This CDR3 comprises 16 residues.

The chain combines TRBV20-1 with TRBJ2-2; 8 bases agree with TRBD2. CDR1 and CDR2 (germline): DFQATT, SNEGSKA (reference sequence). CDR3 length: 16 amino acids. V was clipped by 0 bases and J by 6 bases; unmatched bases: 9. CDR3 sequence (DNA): TGCAGTGCTAGAGATGCTGGACTAGCCAACGCCGGGGAGCTGTTTTTT. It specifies CSARDAGLANAGELFF.

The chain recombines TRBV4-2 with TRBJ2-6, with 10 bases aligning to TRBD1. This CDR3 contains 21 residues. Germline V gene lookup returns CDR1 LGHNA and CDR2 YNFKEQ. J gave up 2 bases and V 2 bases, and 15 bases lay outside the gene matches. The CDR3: CASSQMGQGLIDGTGANVLTF. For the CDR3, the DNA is TGTGCCAGCAGCCAAATGGGACAGGGGTTAATAGATGGTACTGGGGCCAACGTCCTGACTTTC.

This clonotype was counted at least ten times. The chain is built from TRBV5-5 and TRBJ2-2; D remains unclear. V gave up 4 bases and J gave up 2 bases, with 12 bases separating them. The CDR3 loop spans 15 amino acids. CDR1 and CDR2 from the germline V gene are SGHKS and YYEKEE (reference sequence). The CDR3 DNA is TGTGCCAGCAGCCTGGAATGGGTTAACACCGGGGAGCTGTTTTTT. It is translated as CASSLEWVNTGELFF.

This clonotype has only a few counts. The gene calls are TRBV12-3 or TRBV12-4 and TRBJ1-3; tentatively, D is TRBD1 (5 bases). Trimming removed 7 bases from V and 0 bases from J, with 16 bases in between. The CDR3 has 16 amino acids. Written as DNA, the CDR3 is TGTGCCAGCACCATTGGACACCCCGACTCTGGAAACACCATATATTTT. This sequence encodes CASTIGHPDSGNTIYF.

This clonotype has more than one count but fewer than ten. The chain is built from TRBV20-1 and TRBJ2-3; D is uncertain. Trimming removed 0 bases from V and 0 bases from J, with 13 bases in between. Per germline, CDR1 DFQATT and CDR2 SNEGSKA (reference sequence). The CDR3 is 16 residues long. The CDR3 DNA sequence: TGCAGTGCTAGAGATCCATGGGCGGTCAGCACAGATACGCAGTATTTT. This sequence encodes CSARDPWAVSTDTQYF.

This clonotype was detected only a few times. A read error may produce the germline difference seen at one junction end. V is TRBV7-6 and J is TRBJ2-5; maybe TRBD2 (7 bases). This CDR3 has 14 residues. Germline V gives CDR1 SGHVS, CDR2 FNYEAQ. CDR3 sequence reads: CASSPLSGGGPRNF. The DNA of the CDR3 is TGTGCCAGCAGCCCCCTAAGTGGCGGGGGCCCTCGTAACTTC.

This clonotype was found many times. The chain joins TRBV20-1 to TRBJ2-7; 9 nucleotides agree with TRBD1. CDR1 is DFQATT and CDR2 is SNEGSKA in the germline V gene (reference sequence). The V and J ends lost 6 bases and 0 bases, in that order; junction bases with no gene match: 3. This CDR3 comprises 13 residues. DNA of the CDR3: TGCAGTGCCGAGACAGGGGGCTCCTACGAGCAGTACTTC. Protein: CSAETGGSYEQYF.

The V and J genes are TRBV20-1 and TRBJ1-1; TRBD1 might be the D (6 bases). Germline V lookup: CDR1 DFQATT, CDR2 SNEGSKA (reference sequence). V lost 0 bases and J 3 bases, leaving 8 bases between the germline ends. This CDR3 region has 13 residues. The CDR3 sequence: CSAREYRDTEAFF. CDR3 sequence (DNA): TGCAGTGCTAGAGAGTACAGGGACACTGAAGCTTTCTTT.

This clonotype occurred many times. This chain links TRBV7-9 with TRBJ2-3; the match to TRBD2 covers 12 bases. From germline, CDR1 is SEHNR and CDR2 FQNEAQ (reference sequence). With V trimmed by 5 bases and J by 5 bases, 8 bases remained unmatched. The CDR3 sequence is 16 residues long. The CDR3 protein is CASSPSKTSGRDTQYF. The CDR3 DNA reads TGTGCCAGCAGCCCTTCCAAGACTAGCGGGAGAGATACGCAGTATTTT.

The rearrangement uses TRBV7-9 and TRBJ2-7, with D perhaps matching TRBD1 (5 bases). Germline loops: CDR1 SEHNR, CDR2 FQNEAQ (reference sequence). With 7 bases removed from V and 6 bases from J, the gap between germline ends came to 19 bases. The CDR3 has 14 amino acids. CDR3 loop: CASKSSGYLGEQYF. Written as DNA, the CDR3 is TGTGCCAGCAAATCGTCAGGGTATCTAGGCGAGCAGTACTTC.

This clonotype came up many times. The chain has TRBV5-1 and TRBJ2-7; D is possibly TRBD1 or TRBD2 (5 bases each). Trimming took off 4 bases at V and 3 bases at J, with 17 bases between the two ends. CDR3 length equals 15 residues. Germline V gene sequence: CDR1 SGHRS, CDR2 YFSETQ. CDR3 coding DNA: TGCGCCAGCAGCCCGGGACGGCGGATGGGCTACGAGCAGTACTTC. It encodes CASSPGRRMGYEQYF.

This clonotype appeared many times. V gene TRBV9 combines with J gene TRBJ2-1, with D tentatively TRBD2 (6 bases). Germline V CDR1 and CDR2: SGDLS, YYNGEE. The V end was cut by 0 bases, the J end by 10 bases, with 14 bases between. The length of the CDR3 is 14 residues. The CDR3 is CASSVVSGDGEQFF. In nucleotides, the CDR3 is TGTGCCAGCAGCGTAGTCTCGGGGGATGGCGAGCAGTTCTTC.

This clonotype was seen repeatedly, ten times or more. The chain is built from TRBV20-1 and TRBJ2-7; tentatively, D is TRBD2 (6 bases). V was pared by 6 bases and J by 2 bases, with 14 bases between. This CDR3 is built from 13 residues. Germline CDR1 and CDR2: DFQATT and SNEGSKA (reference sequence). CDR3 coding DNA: TGCAGTGCCACGCACGGGAGTACCTACGAGCAGTACTTC. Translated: CSATHGSTYEQYF.

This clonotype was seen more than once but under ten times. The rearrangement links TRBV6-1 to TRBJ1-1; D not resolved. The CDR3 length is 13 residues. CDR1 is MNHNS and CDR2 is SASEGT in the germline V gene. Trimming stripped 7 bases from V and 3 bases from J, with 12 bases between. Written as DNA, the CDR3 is TGTGCCAGCACCTTGATCGGGGACACTGAAGCTTTCTTT. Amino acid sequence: CASTLIGDTEAFF.

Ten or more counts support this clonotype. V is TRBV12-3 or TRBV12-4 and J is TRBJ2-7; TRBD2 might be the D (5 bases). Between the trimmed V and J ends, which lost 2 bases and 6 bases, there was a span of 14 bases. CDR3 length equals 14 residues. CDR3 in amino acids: CASSLQPGVGEQYF. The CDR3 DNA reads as TGTGCCAGCAGTTTACAGCCCGGGGTTGGCGAGCAGTACTTC.

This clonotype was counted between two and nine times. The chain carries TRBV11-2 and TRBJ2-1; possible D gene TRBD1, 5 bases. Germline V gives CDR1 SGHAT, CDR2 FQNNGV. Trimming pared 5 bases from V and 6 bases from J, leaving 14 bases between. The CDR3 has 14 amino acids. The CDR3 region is CASSQASRGNEQFF. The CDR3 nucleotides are TGTGCCAGCAGCCAAGCCTCTAGGGGCAATGAGCAGTTCTTC.